Listed below are T cell receptor beta chains from one sample, sequenced in a study of T cells in Graves' hyperthyroidism and ophthalmopathy. From the multiplex PCR reads, TCRdb called clonotypes with MiXCR, one entry per CDR3 protein. The sample includes under 250,000 distinct CDR3 sequences, approximately 23% of them seen just once. The sample consisted of blood. Source of these receptors: a woman aged 40-49 years with Graves' ophthalmopathy. Each CDR3 is given with its conserved first and last residue. A D gene is named only where the DNA matches it firmly. A clone size is listed for some rows: how often the clone was seen (once, few, many), or a class if it is expanded.

size: many; J: TRBJ1-6; V: TRBV12-3/TRBV12-4; D: .; DNA: TGTGCCAGCAGCCAAAAGGTGGATTCACCCCTCCACTTT; CDR3: CASSQKVDSPLHF
size: .; J: TRBJ1-2; V: TRBV25-1; D: .; DNA: TGTGCCAGCAGTGAATCTGGAGGATATCGCTACACCTTC; CDR3: CASSESGGYRYTF
size: many; J: TRBJ2-7; V: TRBV11-2; D: TRBD1; DNA: TGTGCCAGCACCCTCGACAGGGGGCCTCTCTACGAGCAGTACTTC; CDR3: CASTLDRGPLYEQYF
size: .; J: TRBJ2-7; V: TRBV11-2; D: TRBD2; DNA: TGTGCCAGCAGCTTGAGACTAGCCCTATTCTCCTACGAGCAGTACTTC; CDR3: CASSLRLALFSYEQYF
size: many; J: TRBJ1-1; V: TRBV3-1; D: .; DNA: TGTGCCAGCAGCCAAGGGGCAGGGACCGAAGCTTTCTTT; CDR3: CASSQGAGTEAFF
size: many; J: TRBJ2-7; V: TRBV20-1; D: .; DNA: TGCAGTGCCCTCTCGGGACTGAACTACGAGCAGTACTTC; CDR3: CSALSGLNYEQYF
size: once; J: TRBJ1-2; V: TRBV30; D: TRBD1; DNA: TGTGCCTGTATCGGACAGGGCTATGGCTACACCTTC; CDR3: CACIGQGYGYTF
size: many; J: TRBJ2-3; V: TRBV28; D: TRBD2; DNA: TGTGCCAGCAGTCGAGGACTAGCGGGGCTCACAGATACGCAGTATTTT; CDR3: CASSRGLAGLTDTQYF
size: many; J: TRBJ2-7; V: TRBV27; D: .; DNA: TGTGCCAGTACGGGGGCGGGGTCCTACGAGCAGTACTTC; CDR3: CASTGAGSYEQYF
size: many; J: TRBJ2-7; V: TRBV20-1; D: .; DNA: TGCAGTGCTAGTGGGGGACGAAGGTCAATATACGAGCAGTACTTC; CDR3: CSASGGRRSIYEQYF
size: .; J: TRBJ1-2; V: TRBV20-1; D: .; DNA: TGCAGTGCTAGAGATCCCACAGGGTACTATGGCTACACCTTC; CDR3: CSARDPTGYYGYTF
size: many; J: TRBJ2-1; V: TRBV28; D: TRBD1; DNA: TGTGCCAGCAGTTTAGGGGACAGGGACTACAATGAGCAGTTCTTC; CDR3: CASSLGDRDYNEQFF
size: many; J: TRBJ1-1; V: TRBV5-1; D: .; DNA: TGCGCCAGCAGCTTGGGCAACAGGGAGGGGAGCACTGAAGCTTTCTTT; CDR3: CASSLGNREGSTEAFF
size: .; J: TRBJ2-1; V: TRBV10-1; D: TRBD1; DNA: TGCGCCAGCAGTCTGGGACAGGGGAATGAGCAGTTCTTC; CDR3: CASSLGQGNEQFF
size: many; J: TRBJ2-4; V: TRBV11-2; D: .; DNA: TGTGCCAGCCGACAGGTAGAAAACATTCAGTACTTC; CDR3: CASRQVENIQYF
size: .; J: TRBJ2-2; V: TRBV12-3/TRBV12-4; D: .; DNA: TGTGCCAGCAAAGTAGGCGGCGGGGAGCTGTTTTTT; CDR3: CASKVGGGELFF
size: .; J: TRBJ2-7; V: TRBV6-2/TRBV6-3; D: .; DNA: TGTGCCAGCGGGGAGGCAGGGATCGCCTACGAGCAGTACTTC; CDR3: CASGEAGIAYEQYF
size: many; J: TRBJ1-1; V: TRBV10-3; D: .; DNA: TGTGCCATCAGTGAGGGGAGTAACACTGAAGCTTTCTTT; CDR3: CAISEGSNTEAFF
size: .; J: TRBJ2-7; V: TRBV7-2; D: .; DNA: TGTGCCAGCAGCTTATTCGGCCAAGGCTACGAGCAGTACTTC; CDR3: CASSLFGQGYEQYF
size: .; J: TRBJ2-7; V: TRBV6-1; D: .; DNA: TGTGCCAGCCGACGCGGGGAGAGCTCCTACGAGCAGTACTTC; CDR3: CASRRGESSYEQYF
size: many; J: TRBJ2-4; V: TRBV28; D: TRBD2; DNA: TGTGCCAGCAGCCCCGCCGGGACTACCTTCAACATTCAGTACTTC; CDR3: CASSPAGTTFNIQYF